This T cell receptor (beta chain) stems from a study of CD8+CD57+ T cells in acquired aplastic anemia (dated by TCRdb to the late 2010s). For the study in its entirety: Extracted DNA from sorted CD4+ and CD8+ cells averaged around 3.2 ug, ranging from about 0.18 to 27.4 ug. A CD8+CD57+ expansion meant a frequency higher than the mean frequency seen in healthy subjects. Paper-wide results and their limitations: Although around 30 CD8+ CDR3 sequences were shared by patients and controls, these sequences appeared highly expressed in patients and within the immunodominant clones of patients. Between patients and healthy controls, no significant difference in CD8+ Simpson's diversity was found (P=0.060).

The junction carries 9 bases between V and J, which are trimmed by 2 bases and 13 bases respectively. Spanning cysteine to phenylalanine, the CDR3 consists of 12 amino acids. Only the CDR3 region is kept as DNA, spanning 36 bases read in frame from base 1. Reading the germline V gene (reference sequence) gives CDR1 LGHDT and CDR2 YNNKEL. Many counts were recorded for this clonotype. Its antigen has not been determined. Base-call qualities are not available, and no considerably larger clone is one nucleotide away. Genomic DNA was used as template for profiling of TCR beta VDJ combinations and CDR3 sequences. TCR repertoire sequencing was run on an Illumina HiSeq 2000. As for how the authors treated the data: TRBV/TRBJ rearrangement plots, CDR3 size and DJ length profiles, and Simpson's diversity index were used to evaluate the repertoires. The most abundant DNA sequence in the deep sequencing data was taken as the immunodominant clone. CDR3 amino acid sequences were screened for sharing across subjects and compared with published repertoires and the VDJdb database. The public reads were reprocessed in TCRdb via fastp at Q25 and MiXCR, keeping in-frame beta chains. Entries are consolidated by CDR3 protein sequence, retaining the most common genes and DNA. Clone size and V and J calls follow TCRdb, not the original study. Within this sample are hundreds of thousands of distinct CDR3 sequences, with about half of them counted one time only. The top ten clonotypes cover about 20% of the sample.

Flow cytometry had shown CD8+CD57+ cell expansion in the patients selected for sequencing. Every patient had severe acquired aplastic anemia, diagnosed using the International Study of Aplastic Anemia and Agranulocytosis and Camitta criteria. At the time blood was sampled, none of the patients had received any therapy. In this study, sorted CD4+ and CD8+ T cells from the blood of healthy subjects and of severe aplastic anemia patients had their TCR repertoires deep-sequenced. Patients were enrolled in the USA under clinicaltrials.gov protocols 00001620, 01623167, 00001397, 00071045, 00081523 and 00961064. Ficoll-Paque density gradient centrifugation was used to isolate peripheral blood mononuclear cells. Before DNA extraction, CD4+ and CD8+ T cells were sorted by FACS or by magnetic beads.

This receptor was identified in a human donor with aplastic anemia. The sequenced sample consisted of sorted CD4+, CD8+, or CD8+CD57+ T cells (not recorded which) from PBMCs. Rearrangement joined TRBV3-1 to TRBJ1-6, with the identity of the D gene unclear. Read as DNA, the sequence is TGTGCCAGCAGCCAATGGACTATCCCCCTCCACTTT. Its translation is CASSQWTIPLHF.